The T cell receptor (beta chain) described here comes from a study of beta chain features in type 1 diabetes. The authors reverse transcribed all of the isolated RNA, so sequencing captured expressed TCRB transcripts. TCRdb keeps only in-frame clones here, not all; method: immunoSEQ multiplex PCR. The sample shows more than 150,000 clones, approximately 8.4% of them seen only once. The CDR3 totals 13 residues. Trimming took off 0 bases at V and 7 bases at J, with 6 bases between the two ends. Germline CDR1 LNHDA, CDR2 SQIVND (reference sequence). This clone was counted a few times. Antigen unknown. General study findings and limits: Possible PCR preference for shorter templates applied equally to patients and controls.

The sequence was obtained from a woman under 30 in good health. This rearrangement joins TRBV19 to TRBJ2-2; D is uncertain. The sequenced material came from central memory CD4+ T cells from blood. The chain's CDR3 is CASSIEVVGELFF. The CDR3 DNA reads as TGTGCCAGTAGTATAGAGGTAGTCGGGGAGCTGTTTTTT. The full variable domain, with the rest looked up from reference TRBV19 and TRBJ2-2, is DGGITQSPKYLFRKEGQNVTLSCEQNLNHDAMYWYRQDPGQGLRLIYYSQIVNDFQKGDIAEGYSVSREKKESFPLTVTSAQKNPTAFYLCASSIEVVGELFFGEGSRLTVL.